This TCR beta chain was identified during a study of T cell changes during pregnancy in multiple sclerosis. Profiled with immunoSEQ multiplex PCR; TCRdb holds only in-frame clones, not every one. The sample has tens of thousands of clones; approximately 92% are singletons. Germline V lookup: CDR1 SNHLY, CDR2 FYNNEI. The V gene end was trimmed by 10 bases and the J gene end by 1 base; junction bases not matched to a gene: 10. There are 14 residues in the CDR3. The sample was CD4+ T cells from peripheral blood mononuclear cells, taken in the second trimester of pregnancy. This rearrangement joins TRBV2 to TRBJ2-7; 7 bases map to TRBD2. The sequence came from a female donor in good health, enrolled as a control in a pregnancy study. The CDR3 nucleotides read TGTGCCACCAAAAGACTAGCTTCATCCTACGAGCAGTACTTC. Protein: CATKRLASSYEQYF.